This is a list of T cell receptor beta chains from one sample in a study of Ad26.COV2.S vaccination and SARS-CoV-2 variants. Here immunoSEQ multiplex PCR was the method, and the copy in TCRdb shows in-frame clones only, minus some. The sample contains 440,000 or so clones, 80% to 90% of which appear only once. The sample in question was peripheral blood, obtained in a trial of Ad26.COV2.S vaccine versus placebo. These receptors all stem from a person aged 18-65 years who received the Ad26.COV2.S COVID-19 vaccine or a placebo. CDR3s include the opening cysteine and the closing phenylalanine or tryptophan. Each record gives: V gene, J gene, CDR3 length, CDR3 protein.

v_gene: TRBV7-2; j_gene: TRBJ1-1; len: 14; CDR3aa: CASSLVRDDTEAFF
v_gene: TRBV7-9; j_gene: TRBJ2-6; len: 17; CDR3aa: CAGNPGPAHSGANVLTF
v_gene: TRBV18; j_gene: TRBJ2-3; len: 18; CDR3aa: CASSPTLGLGEGTDTQYF
v_gene: TRBV12-2; j_gene: TRBJ1-2; len: 18; CDR3aa: CASRLVVRYRDTAYGYTF
v_gene: TRBV5-1; j_gene: TRBJ1-2; len: 16; CDR3aa: CASSLAEGALGYGYTF
v_gene: TRBV19; j_gene: TRBJ1-5; len: 13; CDR3aa: CASSRGANQPQHF
v_gene: TRBV6-1; j_gene: TRBJ1-4; len: 16; CDR3aa: CASSEAATVGREKLFF
v_gene: TRBV29-1; j_gene: TRBJ2-7; len: 18; CDR3aa: CSVEGRGAGGAGSYEQYF
v_gene: TRBV2; j_gene: TRBJ1-1; len: 14; CDR3aa: CASIPDVSYTEAFF
v_gene: TRBV19; j_gene: TRBJ1-5; len: 13; CDR3aa: CATRQGANQPQHF
v_gene: TRBV27; j_gene: TRBJ2-7; len: 13; CDR3aa: CASSPGGRYEQYF
v_gene: TRBV30; j_gene: TRBJ1-1; len: 16; CDR3aa: CAWSPKSGQVLREAFF
v_gene: TRBV12-3/TRBV12-4; j_gene: TRBJ2-1; len: 13; CDR3aa: CASSLDRGNEQFF
v_gene: TRBV5-1; j_gene: TRBJ2-3; len: 16; CDR3aa: CASSKTPGGWTDTQYF
v_gene: TRBV11-2; j_gene: TRBJ1-1; len: 18; CDR3aa: CASSLGLTFRQENTEAFF
v_gene: TRBV11-3; j_gene: TRBJ2-7; len: 15; CDR3aa: CASSLRGTGSYEQYF
v_gene: TRBV5-1; j_gene: TRBJ1-4; len: 15; CDR3aa: CASSLVTGGNEKLFF
v_gene: TRBV25-1; j_gene: TRBJ2-6; len: 14; CDR3aa: CASGGGGSTNVLTF
v_gene: TRBV10-2; j_gene: TRBJ2-7; len: 14; CDR3aa: CASSEPINSYEQYF
v_gene: TRBV5-4; j_gene: TRBJ2-5; len: 16; CDR3aa: CASSLHPGTRGETQYF
v_gene: TRBV23-1; j_gene: TRBJ1-5; len: 16; CDR3aa: CASSLGTLRGNQPQHF
v_gene: TRBV29-1; j_gene: TRBJ1-5; len: 13; CDR3aa: CSTWEGSNQPQHF
v_gene: TRBV19; j_gene: TRBJ1-2; len: 12; CDR3aa: CASSIDNYGYTF
v_gene: TRBV2; j_gene: TRBJ1-1; len: 13; CDR3aa: CASLPYMNTEAFF
v_gene: TRBV4-1; j_gene: TRBJ1-1; len: 17; CDR3aa: CASSQARTGDLNTEAFF